The 18 T cell receptor beta chains presented below share a single source sample, sequenced in a study of T cell repertoires in cytomegalovirus infection. Using its own MiXCR run on the reads, TCRdb lists one record per CDR3 protein. This sample yields about 400,000 distinct CDR3 sequences, of which approximately 18% are seen a single time; around 9.3% belongs to the top ten. Material for sequencing was PBMCs. Every receptor here comes from a human donor in good health (CMV status not recorded). Some clones in this sample may be carry-over from other donors' samples.

The chain carries TRBV5-4 and TRBJ1-2; TRBD1 might be the D (5 bases). Germline assignment: CDR1 SGHNT and CDR2 YYREEE (reference sequence). The CDR3 is 12 residues long. The V end was cut by 7 bases, the J end by 6 bases, with 13 bases between. Here the CDR3 reads CASGGTSDGYTF. The CDR3 DNA reads as TGTGCCAGCGGCGGGACGTCTGATGGCTACACCTTC.

This clonotype was observed many times. The chain links TRBV7-8 to TRBJ1-6; no clear D gene. Germline CDR1 and CDR2: SGHVS and FQNEAQ. V was cut by 5 bases and J by 6 bases, with 11 bases left in between. There are 14 residues in the CDR3. CDR3 region: CASSVAAVNSPLHF. CDR3 bases: TGTGCCAGCAGCGTCGCAGCCGTTAATTCACCCCTCCACTTT.

Many counts were recorded for this clonotype. V is TRBV19 and J is TRBJ1-1; D is ambiguous. The CDR3 has 15 amino acids. Per the germline V gene, CDR1 is LNHDA and CDR2 is SQIVND (reference sequence). V gave up 8 bases and J gave up 4 bases, with 20 bases separating them. The CDR3 sequence is CASDLAGYGSTEAFF. The CDR3 nucleotides are TGTGCCAGTGACCTGGCGGGGTATGGGAGCACTGAAGCTTTCTTT.

The J gene is TRBJ2-1, the V gene TRBV7-8, with D hard to call. V lost 4 bases and J lost 0, with 22 bases in between. Germline assignment: CDR1 SGHVS and CDR2 FQNEAQ. The CDR3 is made up of 19 amino acids. CDR3 amino acids: CASSSTVTAYGSSYNEQFF. In DNA form, the CDR3 reads TGTGCCAGCAGCTCGACCGTTACTGCTTACGGGTCCTCCTACAATGAGCAGTTCTTC.

This rearrangement joins TRBV12-3 or TRBV12-4 to TRBJ1-4; D unclear. CDR3 length equals 15 residues. V dropped 3 bases and J dropped 0 bases, with 8 bases sitting between them. The CDR3 region has the DNA TGTGCCAGCAGTTTTGGGGTACCAACTAATGAAAAACTGTTTTTT. This translates into CASSFGVPTNEKLFF.

Worth noting for this clonotype: A much larger clone is a single base away; this may be a read error. The rearrangement uses TRBV7-2 and TRBJ2-1; D is unclear. V lost 1 base, J lost 0 bases, and 7 bases lay in between. Per germline, CDR1 SGHTA and CDR2 FQGNSA. The CDR3 is made up of 15 amino acids. This CDR3 reads CASSLVSRSYNEQFF. The CDR3 DNA is TGTGCCAGCAGCTTAGTGTCTCGCTCCTACAATGAGCAGTTCTTC.

The chain uses TRBV10-3 and TRBJ2-3, with 7 positions matching TRBD2. The J segment lost 4 bases and the V segment lost 5 bases, leaving 3 bases of the junction unmatched. The CDR3 loop spans 13 amino acids. The V gene's germline CDR1 is ENHRY and CDR2 SYGVKD. CDR3 amino acids: CAISPSGPDTQYF. CDR3 in DNA: TGTGCCATCAGTCCTAGCGGCCCAGATACGCAGTATTTT.

This chain uses TRBV11-2 with TRBJ2-7; possible D gene TRBD2, 5 bases. V was trimmed by 2 bases and J by 2 bases, leaving 13 bases between them. This CDR3 has 15 residues. The germline V gene has CDR1 SGHAT and CDR2 FQNNGV. CDR3 DNA sequence: TGTGCCAGCAGCTTAATCAGCGGACCGGCCTACGAGCAGTACTTC. Translation: CASSLISGPAYEQYF.

This clonotype was seen repeatedly, ten times or more. This chain links TRBV7-2 with TRBJ1-6; D unresolved. Germline lookup yields CDR1 SGHTA and CDR2 FQGNSA. This CDR3 has 14 amino acids. Trimming took 1 base from V and 13 from J, leaving 14 bases between them. DNA of the CDR3: TGTGCCAGCAGCTTAGTATTCGGGGAACAGCCCCTCCACTTT. Amino acids: CASSLVFGEQPLHF.

The chain combines TRBV30 with TRBJ2-3; unclear D gene. Between the trimmed V and J ends, which lost 2 bases and 6 bases, there was a span of 15 bases. The length of the CDR3 is 14 residues. Germline lookup yields CDR1 GTSNPN and CDR2 SVGIG (reference sequence). This chain's CDR3 is CAWSRAGPEDTQYF. DNA for the CDR3: TGTGCCTGGAGTCGGGCAGGCCCCGAGGATACGCAGTATTTT.

This chain uses TRBV7-2 with TRBJ2-7; unclear D gene. The germline V gene has CDR1 SGHTA and CDR2 FQGNSA. V was shortened by 2 bases and J by 5 bases, with 10 bases between the two germline ends. The CDR3 extends over 13 amino acids. Here the CDR3 reads CASSLFLRNEQYF. In DNA, the CDR3 is TGTGCCAGCAGCTTATTTTTGCGTAACGAGCAGTACTTC.

This clonotype showed up just a few times. The V gene is TRBV6-5, the J gene TRBJ2-2, with 13 nucleotides matching TRBD2. V dropped 0 bases and J dropped 4; count of bases not matched to a gene: 5. The CDR3 loop spans 18 amino acids. CDR1 and CDR2 (germline): MNHEY, SVGAGI. CDR3 DNA sequence: TGTGCCAGCAGTTACTCAGGACTAGCGGGAGTTGTCACCGGGGAGCTGTTTTTT. Encoded protein: CASSYSGLAGVVTGELFF.

This clonotype was seen a few times. This chain uses TRBV25-1 with TRBJ1-1, with TRBD1 as a possible D gene (6 bases). This CDR3 contains 12 residues. From germline, CDR1 is MGHDK and CDR2 SYGVNS. Deletions cut 5 bases from V and 12 bases from J, with 16 bases between. In DNA form, the CDR3 reads TGTGCCAGCAGTTCCATGGGGGCTCAATCTTTCTTT. Its translation is CASSSMGAQSFF. The variable domain in full, completed from reference TRBV25-1 and TRBJ1-1, reads EADIYQTPRYLVIGTGKKITLECSQTMGHDKMYWYQQDPGMELHLIHYSYGVNSTEKGDLSSESTVSRIRTEHFPLTLESARPSHTSQYLCASSSMGAQSFFGQGTRLTVV.

J is TRBJ2-3 and V is TRBV2; D remains ambiguous. The CDR3 has 10 residues. Trimming removed 6 bases at V and 5 bases at J, with 3 bases between. Germline assignment: CDR1 SNHLY and CDR2 FYNNEI. CDR3 nucleotides: TGTGCCAGCAGGGGAGATACGCAGTATTTT. This gives the protein CASRGDTQYF.

The rearrangement joins TRBV5-1 to TRBJ1-3; TRBD1 agrees at 10 bases. CDR1 and CDR2 from the germline V gene are SGHRS and YFSETQ. This CDR3 is built from 17 residues. V lost 4 bases to trimming and J lost 0 bases; unmatched junction nucleotides: 7. Written as DNA, the CDR3 is TGCGCCAGCAGCAAGCGGACAGGGGGAAGCTCTGGAAACACCATATATTTT. This translates into CASSKRTGGSSGNTIYF.

V is TRBV7-2 and J is TRBJ2-5, with D perhaps matching TRBD1 (7 bases). The CDR3 spans 15 residues. The germline gives CDR1 SGHTA, CDR2 FQGNSA. The V end lost 5 bases, the J end lost 2 bases, and 15 bases lay between the germline ends. CDR3 sequence reads: CASSPPGGQQETQYF. Written as DNA, the CDR3 is TGTGCCAGCAGCCCACCCGGGGGACAGCAAGAGACCCAGTACTTC.

This clonotype was seen repeatedly, ten times or more. The CDR3 bases are TGTGCCAGCAGCCCGGACAGGTTGAGAAACACTGAAGCTTTCTTT. Residues: CASSPDRLRNTEAFF. This chain uses TRBV6-6 with TRBJ1-1, with TRBD1 identical over 7 bases. Germline V gene lookup returns CDR1 MNHNY and CDR2 SVGAGI (reference sequence). Trimming cost V 6 bases and J 2 bases; bases outside gene matches: 9. This CDR3 has 15 residues.

Many counts were recorded for this clonotype. The chain couples TRBV20-1 to TRBJ2-3; no firm D call. V shed 6 bases and J shed 4 bases, with 14 bases lying between them. Germline V gives CDR1 DFQATT, CDR2 SNEGSKA (reference sequence). The length of the CDR3 is 13 residues. The CDR3 sequence: CSADKGKADTQYF. The CDR3, as DNA: TGCAGTGCCGATAAGGGCAAGGCAGATACGCAGTATTTT.